This record looks at one T cell receptor (beta chain) sequence and its context. These data are taken from a study of CD8 T cells in Susac syndrome. Random hexamers primed reverse transcription of 0.5 to 1 ug RNA. Across 54 Vbeta and 13 Jbeta, immunoSEQ multiplex PCR amplified TCR beta CDR3. A single record per CDR3 protein comes from TCRdb applying MiXCR to the immunoSEQ multiplex PCR reads. The data show 150,000 to 200,000 distinct CDR3 sequences, with roughly 95% seen just once and around 0.1% held by the top ten. The study sequenced TCR beta in blood CD8+ and CD4+ T cells. The CDR3 extends over 14 amino acids. The V end lost 3 bases, the J end lost 3 bases, and 8 bases lay between the germline ends. Germline assignment: CDR1 SNHLY and CDR2 FYNNEI.

This TCR derives from a human donor with Susac syndrome. The V call is TRBV2, the J call TRBJ2-2, with D maybe TRBD2 (5 bases). Sequenced sample: CD4+ T cells from PBMCs. CDR3 protein: CASSEKRHTGELFF. CDR3 in DNA: TGTGCCAGCAGTGAGAAGCGGCACACCGGGGAGCTGTTTTTT.